This is a list of T cell receptor beta chains from one sample in a study of T cell responses to AZD1222 COVID-19 vaccine. Measured with immunoSEQ multiplex PCR; TCRdb has only the in-frame clones, and not every one. The data contain 140,000 or so clones, about 88% of them singletons. The source was peripheral blood, collected 28 days after the second AZD1222 dose. The receptor source for this set is an adult who received the AZD1222 COVID-19 vaccine. Each CDR3 is given with its conserved first and last residue. A D gene is named only where the DNA matches it firmly. The size of a clone is reported for some rows only, either as once, few or many, or as a class for expanded clones.

v_call	j_call	clone_size	d_call	cdr3_aa	cdr3_nt
TRBV3-1/TRBV3-2	TRBJ1-1	.	.	CASSPFGENTEAFF	TGTGCCAGCAGCCCCTTCGGGGAGAACACTGAAGCTTTCTTT
TRBV3-1/TRBV3-2	TRBJ2-3	.	TRBD1	CASSQGAGGDTQYF	TGTGCCAGCAGCCAAGGGGCAGGGGGAGATACGCAGTATTTT
TRBV7-2	TRBJ1-5	.	.	CASSVEGQPQHF	TGTGCCAGCAGTGTAGAGGGGCAGCCCCAGCATTTT
TRBV5-1	TRBJ2-3	once	.	CASSLGQLTTDTQYF	TGCGCCAGCAGCTTGGGACAGCTTACCACAGATACGCAGTATTTT
TRBV28	TRBJ1-2	.	TRBD1	CASSLQGAQGYTF	TGTGCCAGCAGTTTACAGGGGGCACAGGGCTACACCTTC
TRBV18	TRBJ2-1	.	TRBD1	CASSPSGDRETSYNEQFF	TGTGCCAGCTCACCCTCCGGGGACAGGGAGACCTCCTACAATGAGCAGTTCTTC
TRBV3-1/TRBV3-2	TRBJ2-1	.	.	CASSQWGEGEGRNEQFF	TGTGCCAGCAGCCAATGGGGAGAGGGGGAGGGCCGGAATGAGCAGTTCTTC
TRBV19	TRBJ2-1	.	.	CASRRTRNEQFF	TGTGCCAGTCGGCGGACTCGCAATGAGCAGTTCTTC
TRBV3-1/TRBV3-2	TRBJ1-2	once	.	CASSQDRALHGYTF	TGTGCCAGCAGCCAAGACAGGGCATTGCATGGCTACACCTTC
TRBV12-3/TRBV12-4	TRBJ1-4	.	.	CASSWSTGEKLFF	TGTGCCAGCAGCTGGTCTACGGGCGAAAAACTGTTTTTT
TRBV12-3/TRBV12-4	TRBJ2-7	.	.	CASGLGGYEQYF	TGTGCCAGCGGGTTGGGTGGATACGAGCAGTACTTC
TRBV30	TRBJ2-2	.	.	CAWSGAGDNTGELFF	TGTGCCTGGAGTGGGGCAGGGGACAACACCGGGGAGCTGTTTTTT
TRBV24-1	TRBJ2-7	.	.	CATKVTGLWNHYEQYF	TGTGCCACTAAAGTAACAGGGCTATGGAACCACTACGAGCAGTACTTC
TRBV2	TRBJ1-1	.	.	CASSVMRENTEAFF	TGTGCCAGCAGTGTTATGAGGGAGAACACTGAAGCTTTCTTT
TRBV5-1	TRBJ2-4	.	TRBD1	CASSLAPGQYLAKNIQYF	TGCGCCAGCAGCTTGGCCCCGGGACAGTACCTAGCCAAAAACATTCAGTACTTC
TRBV9	TRBJ1-2	.	.	CASAVMGRAGGYTF	TGTGCCAGCGCGGTCATGGGCAGGGCAGGAGGCTACACCTTC
TRBV28	TRBJ1-3	.	.	CASCEADGNTIYF	TGTGCCAGCTGTGAGGCGGATGGAAACACCATATATTTT
TRBV28	TRBJ1-4	.	TRBD1	CALGGGQPNEKLFF	TGTGCCCTGGGGGGGGGACAGCCTAATGAAAAACTGTTTTTT
TRBV28	TRBJ1-4	.	.	CASSQVHGDEKLFF	TGTGCCAGCAGTCAGGTCCACGGGGATGAAAAACTGTTTTTT
TRBV5-1	TRBJ2-1	.	.	CASWVVVREQFF	TGCGCCAGCTGGGTGGTCGTCCGTGAGCAGTTCTTC
TRBV11-3	TRBJ2-1	once	TRBD2	CASSLTSGSVGEQFF	TGTGCCAGCAGCCTGACTAGCGGGAGCGTCGGGGAGCAGTTCTTC
TRBV10-3	TRBJ1-5	.	.	CAIQERFGQPQHF	TGTGCCATCCAGGAACGTTTCGGCCAGCCCCAGCATTTT
TRBV9	TRBJ2-7	.	.	CASSPRGGVDEQYF	TGTGCCAGCAGCCCCCGCGGAGGGGTTGACGAGCAGTACTTC
TRBV19	TRBJ1-4	.	TRBD1	CASRDRGLETNEKLFF	TGTGCCAGTAGAGACAGGGGGCTAGAAACTAATGAAAAACTGTTTTTT
TRBV24-1	TRBJ1-5	.	.	CATRGPGVDQPQHF	TGTGCCACCAGGGGGCCGGGGGTTGATCAGCCCCAGCATTTT
TRBV6-5	TRBJ2-3	.	.	CASSYSDAGDTQYF	TGTGCCAGCAGTTACTCGGATGCGGGGGATACGCAGTATTTT
TRBV6-5	TRBJ1-1	.	.	CASSYGGPDTEAFF	TGTGCCAGCAGTTACGGGGGACCCGACACTGAAGCTTTCTTT
TRBV30	TRBJ1-5	.	.	CAWSVRSNQPQHF	TGTGCCTGGAGTGTACGTAGCAATCAGCCCCAGCATTTT
TRBV11-1	TRBJ2-1	.	TRBD2	CASSFTRGDNEQFF	TGTGCCAGCAGCTTTACGCGGGGGGACAATGAGCAGTTCTTC
TRBV3-1/TRBV3-2	TRBJ2-5	.	.	CASRKKEYFETQYF	TGTGCCAGCAGAAAGAAGGAGTATTTTGAGACCCAGTACTTC
TRBV18	TRBJ1-5	.	.	CASSPSPGMQPQHF	TGTGCCAGCTCACCGTCCCCCGGGATGCAGCCCCAGCATTTT
TRBV27	TRBJ2-3	.	.	CASNFLGEPGTDTQYF	TGTGCCAGCAATTTTTTAGGGGAACCAGGCACAGATACGCAGTATTTT
TRBV5-1	TRBJ1-2	.	.	CASSSGQAVDGYTF	TGCGCCAGCAGCTCCGGACAAGCCGTAGATGGCTACACCTTC
TRBV3-1/TRBV3-2	TRBJ1-3	.	.	CASSSDAGNTIYF	TGTGCCAGCAGCTCGGACGCAGGAAACACCATATATTTT
TRBV10-3	TRBJ1-6	.	TRBD1	CAIRSAGQGSPLHF	TGTGCCATTAGGTCCGCTGGACAGGGTTCACCCCTCCACTTT
TRBV6-1	TRBJ1-1	.	.	CASSEAREWSEAFF	TGTGCCAGCAGTGAAGCAAGGGAATGGTCTGAAGCTTTCTTT
TRBV7-2	TRBJ1-3	.	.	CASSLIGGAGNTIYF	TGTGCCAGCAGCTTAATCGGGGGAGCTGGAAACACCATATATTTT
TRBV19	TRBJ2-2	.	TRBD1	CASSKNRGDTGELFF	TGTGCCAGTAGTAAAAACAGGGGTGACACCGGGGAGCTGTTTTTT
TRBV12-3/TRBV12-4	TRBJ2-5	.	.	CASTPPGVVTQYF	TGTGCCAGCACCCCACCGGGGGTGGTGACCCAGTACTTC
TRBV9	TRBJ1-2	.	TRBD1	CASSVTGGNYGYTF	TGTGCCAGCAGCGTAACAGGGGGCAACTATGGCTACACCTTC
TRBV6-5	TRBJ2-5	once	.	CASSYRTRQETQYF	TGTGCCAGCAGTTACAGGACAAGACAAGAGACCCAGTACTTC
TRBV7-9	TRBJ1-5	.	.	CASSSRGAVQPQHF	TGTGCCAGCAGCTCTCGTGGGGCAGTTCAGCCCCAGCATTTT
TRBV11-2	TRBJ2-7	.	.	CASSLAGGTYEQYF	TGTGCCAGCAGCTTGGCCGGGGGAACCTACGAGCAGTACTTC
TRBV2	TRBJ2-1	.	TRBD2	CASSRSGGAFNEQFF	TGTGCCAGCAGTCGTAGCGGGGGGGCCTTCAATGAGCAGTTCTTC
TRBV19	TRBJ2-2	.	.	CASAGTAGGELFF	TGTGCCAGCGCCGGGACTGCAGGCGGGGAGCTGTTTTTT
TRBV6-2/TRBV6-3	TRBJ2-1	.	.	CASSYQGIDDEQFF	TGTGCCAGCAGTTACCAGGGCATAGACGATGAGCAGTTCTTC
TRBV3-1/TRBV3-2	TRBJ2-5	.	.	CASSKATRVGETQYF	TGTGCCAGCAGCAAAGCCACAAGAGTCGGTGAGACCCAGTACTTC
TRBV13	TRBJ2-1	few	.	CASSPRTDNEQFF	TGTGCCAGCAGCCCTAGGACAGACAATGAGCAGTTCTTC
TRBV10-2	TRBJ1-5	.	TRBD1	CASSDRGQGQPQHF	TGCGCCAGCAGTGACAGGGGGCAGGGTCAGCCCCAGCATTTT
TRBV9	TRBJ1-5	.	.	CASGTGWAQHF	TGTGCCAGCGGGACCGGTTGGGCCCAGCATTTT
TRBV28	TRBJ1-3	.	TRBD1	CASSPPGQGAGNTIYF	TGTGCCAGCAGTCCCCCCGGGCAGGGGGCTGGAAACACCATATATTTT
TRBV19	TRBJ1-1	.	.	CASSTLQSYMNTEAFF	TGTGCCAGTAGTACTCTTCAATCCTACATGAACACTGAAGCTTTCTTT
TRBV7-2	TRBJ1-6	.	.	CASSLNAGTSNSPLHF	TGTGCCAGCAGCTTAAACGCCGGGACAAGTAATTCACCCCTCCACTTT